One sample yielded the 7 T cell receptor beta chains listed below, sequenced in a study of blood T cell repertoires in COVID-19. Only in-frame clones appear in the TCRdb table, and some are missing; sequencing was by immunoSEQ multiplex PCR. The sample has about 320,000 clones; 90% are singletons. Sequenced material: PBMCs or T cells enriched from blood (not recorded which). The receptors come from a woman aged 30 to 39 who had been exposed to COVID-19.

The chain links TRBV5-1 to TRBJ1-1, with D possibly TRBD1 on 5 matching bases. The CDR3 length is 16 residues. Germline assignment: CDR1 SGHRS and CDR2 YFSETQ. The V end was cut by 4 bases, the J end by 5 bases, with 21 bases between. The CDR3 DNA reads TGCGCCAGCAGCGTAGACGGCCGACAGCGTGGGACTGAAGCTTTCTTT. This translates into CASSVDGRQRGTEAFF. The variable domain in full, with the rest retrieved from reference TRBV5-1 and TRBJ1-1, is KAGVTQTPRYLIKTRGQQVTLSCSPISGHRSVSWYQQTPGQGLQFLFEYFSETQRNKGNFPGRFSGRQFSNSRSEMNVSTLELGDSALYLCASSVDGRQRGTEAFFGQGTRLTVV.

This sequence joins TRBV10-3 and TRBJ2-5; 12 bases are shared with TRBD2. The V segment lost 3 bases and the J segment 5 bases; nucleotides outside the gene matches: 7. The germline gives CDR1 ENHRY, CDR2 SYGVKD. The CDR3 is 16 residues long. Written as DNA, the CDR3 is TGTGCCATCAGTGAAAGCATAGGACTAGCGGGGGAGACCCAGTACTTC. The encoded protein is CAISESIGLAGETQYF.

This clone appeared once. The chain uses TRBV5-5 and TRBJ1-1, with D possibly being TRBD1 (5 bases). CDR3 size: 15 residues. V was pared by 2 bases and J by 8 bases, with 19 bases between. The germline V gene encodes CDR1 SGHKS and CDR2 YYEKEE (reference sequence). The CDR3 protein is CASSFLTGDRLEAFF. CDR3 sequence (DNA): TGTGCCAGCAGCTTCTTAACAGGTGATCGTCTCGAAGCTTTCTTT.

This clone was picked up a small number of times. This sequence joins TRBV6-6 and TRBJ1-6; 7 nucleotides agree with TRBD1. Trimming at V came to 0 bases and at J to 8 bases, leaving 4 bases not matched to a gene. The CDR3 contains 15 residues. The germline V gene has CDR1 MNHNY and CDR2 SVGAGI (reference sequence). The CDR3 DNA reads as TGTGCCAGCAGTTACTCGTACAGGGGAGATTCACCCCTCCACTTT. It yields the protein CASSYSYRGDSPLHF.

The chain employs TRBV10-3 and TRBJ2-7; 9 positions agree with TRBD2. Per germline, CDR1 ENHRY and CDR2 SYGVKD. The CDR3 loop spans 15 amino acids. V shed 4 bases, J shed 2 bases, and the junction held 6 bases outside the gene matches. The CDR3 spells CAISALAGAAYEQYF. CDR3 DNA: TGTGCCATCAGTGCGTTAGCGGGGGCAGCCTACGAGCAGTACTTC.

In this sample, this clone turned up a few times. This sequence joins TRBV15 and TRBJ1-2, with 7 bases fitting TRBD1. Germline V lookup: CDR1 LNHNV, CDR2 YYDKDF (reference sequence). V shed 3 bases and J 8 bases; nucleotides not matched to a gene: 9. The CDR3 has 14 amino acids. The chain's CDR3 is CATSRVWDSGGYTF. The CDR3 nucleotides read TGTGCCACCAGCAGGGTCTGGGACAGCGGCGGCTACACCTTC.

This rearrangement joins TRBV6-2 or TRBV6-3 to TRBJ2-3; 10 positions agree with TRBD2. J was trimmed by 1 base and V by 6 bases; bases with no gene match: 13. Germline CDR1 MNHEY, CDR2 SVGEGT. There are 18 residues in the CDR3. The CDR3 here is CASSPRTYLAGGTDTQYF. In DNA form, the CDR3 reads TGTGCCAGCAGCCCAAGAACCTATCTAGCGGGGGGCACAGATACGCAGTATTTT.